This passage covers 18 T cell receptor beta chains from one sample sequenced in a study of CD8 T cell repertoires and HIV-1 epitope variants. The antigens of these receptors remain unknown. Here immunoSEQ multiplex PCR was the method, and the copy in TCRdb shows in-frame clones only, minus some. The sample contains some 5,600 clones, around 65% of which appear only once. What was sequenced was cultured CD8+ T cells derived from PBMCs. The receptors come from a male donor with HIV.

This sequence joins TRBV11-3 and TRBJ2-1; no definite D call. Trimming pared 0 bases from V and 9 bases from J, leaving 9 bases between. Germline CDR1 is SGHNT and CDR2 is YENEEA. The CDR3 is made up of 13 amino acids. The CDR3 nucleotides are TGTGCCAGCAGCTTAGACGGTGCCAGTGAGCAGTTCTTC. It yields the protein CASSLDGASEQFF.

The rearrangement joins TRBV18 to TRBJ1-1; 9 bases match TRBD1. Germline V gives CDR1 KGHSH, CDR2 LQKENI. The CDR3 consists of 16 residues. Trimming at V came to 2 bases and at J to 3 bases, leaving 7 bases not matched to a gene. DNA of the CDR3: TGTGCCAGCTCACCATCCCCCGGACAGGGGTACACTGAAGCTTTCTTT. Its protein product is CASSPSPGQGYTEAFF. Full variable domain (rest looked up from reference TRBV18 and TRBJ1-1): NAGVMQNPRHLVRRRGQEARLRCSPMKGHSHVYWYRQLPEEGLKFMVYLQKENIIDESGMPKERFSAEFPKEGPSILRIQQVVRGDSAAYFCASSPSPGQGYTEAFFGQGTRLTVV.

V is TRBV5-6 and J is TRBJ2-7; 12 nucleotides match TRBD2. J lost 3 bases, V lost 4 bases, and 8 bases had no gene match. Germline V CDR1 and CDR2: SGHDT, YYEEEE. The length of the CDR3 is 16 residues. CDR3 sequence: CASSNRTSGTIYEQYF. The DNA for the CDR3 is TGTGCCAGCAGCAACCGGACTAGCGGGACGATCTACGAGCAGTACTTC.

In this sample, this clone turned up a few times. The V call is TRBV30, the J call TRBJ2-7; perhaps TRBD1 as D (6 bases). CDR3 length equals 14 residues. Trimming left V 5 bases short and J 1 base short, with 15 bases between. The V gene's germline CDR1 is GTSNPN and CDR2 SVGIG (reference sequence). The CDR3 coding sequence is TGTGCCTGGGACCCGGGACAAGGGTCCTACGAGCAGTACTTC. It translates to CAWDPGQGSYEQYF.

Concerning this clone: It differs at one base from a far larger clone, so likely a read error. The chain has TRBV7-9 and TRBJ1-2; D not resolved. This CDR3 region has 16 residues. Trimming removed 5 bases at V and 6 bases at J, with 22 bases between. CDR1 is SEHNR, CDR2 FQNEAQ, per germline (reference sequence). CDR3 DNA sequence: TGTGCCAGCAGCCCTTGGCCGGTAGAATTGGACCATGGCTACACCTTC. Amino acid sequence: CASSPWPVELDHGYTF.

V is TRBV6-1 and J is TRBJ2-7, with 10 bases aligning to TRBD2. CDR1 and CDR2 (germline): MNHNS, SASEGT. The CDR3 has 17 residues. After removal of 0 bases from V and 2 bases from J, the junction contained 7 bases not matched to a gene. The CDR3 protein is CASSEAVGLAIPYEQYF. CDR3 nucleotides: TGTGCCAGCAGTGAAGCAGTGGGACTAGCGATCCCCTACGAGCAGTACTTC.

This rearrangement joins TRBV28 to TRBJ2-7; D uncertain. CDR3 size: 15 residues. The ends were cut back, 8 bases at V and 0 bases at J, with 17 bases in the middle. Germline V gives CDR1 MDHEN, CDR2 SYDVKM. Written as DNA, the CDR3 is TGTGCCAGCTCCCGCAGCGTCGGCGGCTCCTACGAGCAGTACTTC. Protein sequence: CASSRSVGGSYEQYF.

This clone appeared a few times. This sequence joins TRBV6-5 and TRBJ2-5; 11 nucleotides align to TRBD2. V lost 0 bases and J lost 1; bases outside the gene matches: 1. The CDR3 is 16 residues long. Germline V gene data show CDR1 as MNHEY and CDR2 as SVGAGI. CDR3 sequence (DNA): TGTGCCAGCAGTTACTCCGGGACTAGCGGCCAAGAGACCCAGTACTTC. Its translation: CASSYSGTSGQETQYF.

The rearrangement joins TRBV2 to TRBJ2-1; 11 bases line up with TRBD2. V trimming: 7 bases; J trimming: 7 bases; junction bases outside the gene matches: 12. The germline CDR1 and CDR2 sequences are SNHLY and FYNNEI. CDR3 length: 16 amino acids. CDR3 amino acids: CASNPLTSGEWNEQFF. The CDR3 DNA reads as TGTGCCAGCAATCCTCTGACTAGCGGGGAGTGGAATGAGCAGTTCTTC.

The CDR3 protein is CASSPTAGGIEKLFF. The CDR3 nucleotides read TGCGCCAGCAGTCCGACGGCGGGAGGTATTGAAAAACTGTTTTTT. This sequence joins TRBV4-3 and TRBJ1-4; D uncertain. This CDR3 spans 15 amino acids. Germline V gives CDR1 LGHNA, CDR2 YSLEER. The V and J ends lost 6 bases and 7 bases respectively, with 18 bases between them.

This clone has only one observation. This sequence joins TRBV7-5 and TRBJ2-7; the table's TRBD2 call for D was not verified on the DNA. TRBV7-5 is classified as a pseudogene. The CDR3 consists of 12 residues. The CDR3 loop is CASSLRAGEQYF. CDR3 nucleotides: TGTGCCAGCAGCTTACGAGCGGGCGAGCAGTACTTC.

The chain has TRBV9 and TRBJ2-5, with a weak D call TRBD2 (6 bases). V was pared by 0 bases and J by 2 bases, with 11 bases between. CDR1 and CDR2 from the germline V gene are SGDLS and YYNGEE. This CDR3 region has 15 residues. The CDR3 reads CASSVAAGLQETQYF. The CDR3 coding sequence is TGTGCCAGCAGCGTAGCTGCGGGGCTACAAGAGACCCAGTACTTC.

The J gene is TRBJ2-7, the V gene TRBV6-1, with D perhaps matching TRBD1 or TRBD2 (5 bases each). V was cut by 5 bases and J by 12 bases, with 14 bases left in between. Germline-derived CDR1 and CDR2 are MNHNS and SASEGT. CDR3 length: 11 residues. The CDR3 is CASSMYEGPYF. CDR3 in DNA: TGTGCCAGCAGTATGTACGAGGGGCCGTACTTC.

This clone was seen once. The rearrangement links TRBV7-6 to TRBJ2-1; D is ambiguous. Germline V gene sequence: CDR1 SGHVS, CDR2 FNYEAQ. V lost 2 bases and J lost 9, with 5 bases in between. The CDR3 totals 11 residues. CDR3 protein: CASSLSGEQFF. The CDR3 DNA sequence: TGTGCCAGCAGCTTATCTGGTGAGCAGTTCTTC.

The CDR3 DNA is TGTGCCAGCAGTGATCTGCCCCCTCCCTACGAGCAGTACTTC. It is translated as CASSDLPPPYEQYF. The chain links TRBV6-5 to TRBJ2-7, with D unresolved. The CDR3 is made up of 14 amino acids. Germline loops: CDR1 MNHEY, CDR2 SVGAGI. Trimming shortened V by 5 bases and J by 2 bases, and 13 bases separated the two germline ends.

The chain employs TRBV7-2 and TRBJ1-2; possibly TRBD1 for D (6 bases). The CDR3 contains 14 residues. The germline V gene encodes CDR1 SGHTA and CDR2 FQGNSA. The germline V and J ends were trimmed by 0 bases and 4 bases, with 9 bases remaining between them. CDR3 region: CASSLAPQGYGYTF. The CDR3, as DNA: TGTGCCAGCAGCTTAGCGCCACAGGGCTATGGCTACACCTTC.

This clone has a single count. This chain joins TRBV19 and TRBJ2-5; D gene uncertain. V was shortened by 5 bases and J by 2 bases, with 6 bases between the two germline ends. The CDR3 runs 12 residues. Germline CDR1 and CDR2: LNHDA and SQIVND (reference sequence). The CDR3 reads CASSVGQETQYF. DNA of the CDR3: TGTGCCAGTAGTGTAGGTCAAGAGACCCAGTACTTC.

V usage is TRBV27 and J usage is TRBJ2-1; D possibly uses TRBD1 or TRBD2 (5 bases each). The CDR3 has 13 amino acids. Trimming removed 4 bases from V and 4 bases from J, with 8 bases in between. Germline CDR1 MNHEY, CDR2 SMNVEV (reference sequence). In DNA, the CDR3 is TGTGCCAGCAGTTCGGGACCTTACAATGAGCAGTTCTTC. It encodes CASSSGPYNEQFF.